This T cell receptor beta chain was observed in a study of PD-1 blockade in classical Hodgkin lymphoma (dated by TCRdb to the early 2020s). General notes on the study: Nivolumab dosing was 3 mg/kg intravenously every 2 weeks, continuing until either disease progression or unacceptable toxicity. The study used CyTOF and TCR beta sequencing to define a peripheral blood immune signature of response to PD-1 blockade in classical Hodgkin lymphoma. The study at large found these results: A significant rise by C4D1 was seen in CD4+ but not CD8+ TCR diversity (p=0.0027 vs p=0.16), with the rise being most apparent in complete responders (p=0.02). Lower diversity was observed in patients in whom nivolumab was started less than 1 year after ASCT, and these patients were excluded from later analyses so that confounding by immune reconstitution would be avoided. The study covered only a single clinical trial cohort, and the causes of the repertoire differences, possibly disease activity or prior therapy, were still not defined. Among trial patients, those achieving complete response had baseline diversity similar to that of newly diagnosed patients, while diversity was significantly lower in partial responders and progressors. Baseline TCR diversity was reported to be lower in newly diagnosed patients than in healthy donors and to be lower still in relapsed/refractory patients.

From its cysteine to its phenylalanine, the CDR3 spans 13 amino acids. The CDR3 DNA has 39 bases and is translated from base 1. V ends up 9 bases short and J 3 bases short, with an unmatched junction base count of 6. The germline V gene (reference sequence) sets CDR1 to LNHDA and CDR2 to SQIVND. Genomic DNA was extracted with the Qiagen DNeasy kit from unsorted PBMCs and from negatively selected CD4+ and CD8+ fractions. Amplification of TCR beta CDR3 regions was done by immunoSEQ multiplex PCR with primers that anneal to V and J segments. A synthetic immune receptor repertoire was used to minimize amplification bias, and remaining bias was computationally removed after sequencing. Per the authors' processing: Custom Python scripts were used to quantify repertoire diversity as the Shannon entropy index. Unsorted, CD4+ and CD8+ repertoires were examined separately, except in combined analyses, for which CD4+ and CD8+ sequences were merged in silico. A clone was considered expanded if an increase in frequency of at least 2-fold after treatment relative to C1D1 was found, and a pseudocount of 0.5 was applied to clones undetected at baseline. Singleton clones were defined as clones with 0 or 1 copy at C1D1, and non-singleton clones were defined as clones with 2 or more copies. Clones expanded in unsorted samples were annotated as CD4+, CD8+ or unknown by matching protein sequences in sorted samples from the same patient. Wilcoxon tests on paired samples were used to test diversity changes from C1D1 to C4D1. As stored in TCRdb, this immuneACCESS dataset retains in-frame rearrangements with V and J assigned. A fraction of the clones does not appear; measured against another copy, unresolved V genes explain less than half of the discrepancy, and the remainder lacks a known reason. That table supplies the V and J calls and clone size; D and trimming were determined from the DNA. Here the sample has roughly 4,300 clones; about 76% occur a single time. The biggest ten clones account for just over 50% of the sample.

Points on this clone: There is no known antigen for this receptor. No much larger clone is present one base from it, and per-base qualities are unavailable.

What the time point label conveys for this sample: cycle 1 day 1 (C1D1), immediately before nivolumab initiation. Every trial patient had relapsed following autologous stem cell transplantation, and prior brentuximab vedotin exposure was what differed among cohorts A, B and C. A total of fewer than 70 patients with relapsed/refractory classical Hodgkin lymphoma made up the trial cohort, and each patient's best overall response was complete response, partial response or progressive disease. In the multi-cohort phase II CheckMate 205 trial, trial patients received single-agent nivolumab. Best overall response was determined by an independent review committee according to the 2007 International Working Group response criteria. Trial PBMCs were obtained immediately prior to nivolumab initiation (C1D1) and on therapy at cycle 2 day 1 and cycle 4 day 1. After peripheral blood was drawn into 8 mL Vacutainer Cell Preparation Tubes, PBMCs were isolated by centrifugation and then cryopreserved.

The sequencing used peripheral blood mononuclear cells (PBMCs), collected at baseline. The origin of this receptor is a human donor with classical Hodgkin lymphoma. The sequence links TRBV19 to TRBJ1-1; 8 nucleotides in the junction match TRBD1. The CDR3 protein is CASRQGWDTEAFF. In nucleotide form, the sequence is TGTGCCAGCAGACAGGGGTGGGACACTGAAGCTTTCTTT.